The entry below gives a single TCR beta chain sequence along with its context. Antigen: not known. Trimming took off 7 bases at V and 7 bases at J, with 7 bases between the two ends. This CDR3 is 10 amino acids long. Per germline, CDR1 SQVTM and CDR2 ANQGSEA. This entry belongs to a study of cytomegalovirus exposure and HLA in healthy donors. General observations from the study: The study designated fewer than 200 TCR beta chains cytomegalovirus-associated.

Each of the donors was a healthy bone marrow donor. In the PCR, 60 Vbeta and 13 Jbeta primers were used. Sequencing used immunoSEQ multiplex PCR; TCRdb keeps in-frame clones, though not all of them. The table includes 100,000 to 150,000 clones, about 74% detected once. The rearrangement uses TRBV29-1 and TRBJ2-2; tentatively, D is TRBD2 (5 bases). This sequence originates from a male donor in good health and CMV-seronegative. The material sequenced was PBMCs. The CDR3 coding sequence is TGCAGCGCCAGCGGCGGGGAGCTGTTTTTT. Its translation: CSASGGELFF.